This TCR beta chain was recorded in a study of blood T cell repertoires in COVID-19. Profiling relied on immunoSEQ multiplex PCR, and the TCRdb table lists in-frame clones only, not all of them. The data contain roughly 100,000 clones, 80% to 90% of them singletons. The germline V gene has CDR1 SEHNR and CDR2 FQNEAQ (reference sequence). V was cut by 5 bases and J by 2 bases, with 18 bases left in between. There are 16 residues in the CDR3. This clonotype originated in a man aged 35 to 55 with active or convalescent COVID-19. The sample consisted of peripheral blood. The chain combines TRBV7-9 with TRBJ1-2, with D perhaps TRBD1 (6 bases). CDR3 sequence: CASSRAAFQGNYGYTF. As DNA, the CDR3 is TGTGCCAGCAGCCGCGCAGCCTTTCAGGGGAACTATGGCTACACCTTC.